The 2 T cell receptor beta chains reported below all come from one sample, sequenced in a study of shared T cell receptors in the human thymus. Repertoires were generated with immunoSEQ multiplex PCR, while TCRdb's copy carries only in-frame clones and drops some. The repertoire consists of fewer than 700,000 clones, with roughly 90% occurring once and the leading ten covering 0.0095% to 0.012%. The same data also went into a second study, on human thymus T cells.

Sequenced sample: thymocytes. All receptors come from a boy under two years old with a congenital heart defect.

For the CDR3, the DNA is TGTGCCAGCAGCTCGACCGGGACAGAAGGATCCTACGAGCAGTACTTC. This encodes CASSSTGTEGSYEQYF. The chain links TRBV5-6 to TRBJ2-7; 7 bases line up with TRBD1. J lost 1 base, V lost 3 bases, and 10 bases had no gene match. CDR1 is SGHDT and CDR2 is YYEEEE in the germline V gene. The CDR3 length is 16 residues.

This clone was counted between two and nine times. The J gene is TRBJ2-7, the V gene TRBV4-2, with 10 bases identical to TRBD2. Per the germline V gene, CDR1 is LGHNA and CDR2 is YNFKEQ. J was trimmed by 3 bases and V by 0 bases; bases with no gene match: 5. There are 16 residues in the CDR3. As DNA, the CDR3 is TGTGCCAGCAGCCAAGAAGTGAGCGGGAGGGTCTACGAGCAGTACTTC. The encoded protein is CASSQEVSGRVYEQYF.